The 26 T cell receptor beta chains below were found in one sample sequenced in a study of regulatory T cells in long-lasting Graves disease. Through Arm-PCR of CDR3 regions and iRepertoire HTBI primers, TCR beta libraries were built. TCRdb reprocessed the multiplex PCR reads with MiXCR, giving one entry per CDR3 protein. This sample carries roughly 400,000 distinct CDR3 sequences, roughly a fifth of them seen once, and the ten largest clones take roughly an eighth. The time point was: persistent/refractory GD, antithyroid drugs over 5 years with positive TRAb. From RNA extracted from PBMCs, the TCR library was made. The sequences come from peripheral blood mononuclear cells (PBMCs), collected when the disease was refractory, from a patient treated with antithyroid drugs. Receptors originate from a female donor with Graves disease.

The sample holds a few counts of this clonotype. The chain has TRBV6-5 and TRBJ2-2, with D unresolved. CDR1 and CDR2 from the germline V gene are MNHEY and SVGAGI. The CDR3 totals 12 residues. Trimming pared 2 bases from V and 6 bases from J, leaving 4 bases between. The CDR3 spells CASSYGPGELFF. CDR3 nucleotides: TGTGCCAGCAGTTACGGTCCCGGGGAGCTGTTTTTT.

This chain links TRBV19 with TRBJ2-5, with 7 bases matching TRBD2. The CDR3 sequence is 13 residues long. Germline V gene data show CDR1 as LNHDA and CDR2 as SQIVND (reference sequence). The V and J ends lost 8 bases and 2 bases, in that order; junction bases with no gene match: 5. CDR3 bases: TGTGCCAGTCGCGGGACTACTCAAGAGACCCAGTACTTC. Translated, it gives CASRGTTQETQYF.

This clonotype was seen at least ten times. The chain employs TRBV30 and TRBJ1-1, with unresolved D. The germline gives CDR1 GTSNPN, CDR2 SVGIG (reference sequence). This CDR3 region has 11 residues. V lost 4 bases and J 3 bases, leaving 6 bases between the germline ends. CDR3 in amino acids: CAWKADTEAFF. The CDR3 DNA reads TGTGCCTGGAAAGCCGACACTGAAGCTTTCTTT.

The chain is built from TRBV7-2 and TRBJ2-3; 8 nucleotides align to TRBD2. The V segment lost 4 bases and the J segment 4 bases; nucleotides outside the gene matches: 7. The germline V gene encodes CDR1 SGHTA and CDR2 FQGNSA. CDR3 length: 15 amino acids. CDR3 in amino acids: CASSSQSGGSDTQYF. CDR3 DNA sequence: TGTGCCAGCAGCTCCCAGAGCGGGGGTTCAGATACGCAGTATTTT.

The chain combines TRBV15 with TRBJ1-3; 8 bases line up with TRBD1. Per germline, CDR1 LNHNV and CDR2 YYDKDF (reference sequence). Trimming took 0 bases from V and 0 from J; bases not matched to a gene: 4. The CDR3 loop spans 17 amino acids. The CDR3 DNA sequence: TGTGCCACCAGCAGAGATAACCAGGGGGCCTCTGGAAACACCATATATTTT. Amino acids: CATSRDNQGASGNTIYF.

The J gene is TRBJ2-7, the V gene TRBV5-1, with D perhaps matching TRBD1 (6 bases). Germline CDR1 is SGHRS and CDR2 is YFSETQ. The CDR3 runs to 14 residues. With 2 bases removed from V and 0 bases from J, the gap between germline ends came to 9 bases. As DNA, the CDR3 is TGCGCCAGCAGCTTTTGGGACAACTCCTACGAGCAGTACTTC. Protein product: CASSFWDNSYEQYF.

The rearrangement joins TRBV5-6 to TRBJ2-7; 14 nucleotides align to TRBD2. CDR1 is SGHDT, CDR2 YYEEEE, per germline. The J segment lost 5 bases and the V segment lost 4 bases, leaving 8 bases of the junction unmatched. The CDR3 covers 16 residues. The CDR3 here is CASSSSGTSGRNEQYF. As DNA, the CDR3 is TGTGCCAGCAGCAGTTCCGGGACTAGCGGGAGAAACGAGCAGTACTTC. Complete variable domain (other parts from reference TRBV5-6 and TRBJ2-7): DAGVTQSPTHLIKTRGQQVTLRCSPKSGHDTVSWYQQALGQGPQFIFQYYEEEERQRGNFPDRFSGHQFPNYSSELNVNALLLGDSALYLCASSSSGTSGRNEQYFGPGTRLTVT.

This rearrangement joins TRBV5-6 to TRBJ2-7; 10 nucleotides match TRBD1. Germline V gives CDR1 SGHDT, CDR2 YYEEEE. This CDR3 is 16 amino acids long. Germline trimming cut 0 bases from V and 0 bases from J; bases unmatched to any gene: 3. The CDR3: CASSLGGTGVSYEQYF. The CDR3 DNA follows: TGTGCCAGCAGCTTGGGTGGGACAGGGGTCTCCTACGAGCAGTACTTC.

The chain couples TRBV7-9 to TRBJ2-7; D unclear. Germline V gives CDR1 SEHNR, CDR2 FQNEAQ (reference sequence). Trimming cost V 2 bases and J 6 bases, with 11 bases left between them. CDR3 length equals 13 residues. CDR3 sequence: CASSLSPASEQYF. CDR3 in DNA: TGTGCCAGCAGCTTATCCCCGGCTAGCGAGCAGTACTTC.

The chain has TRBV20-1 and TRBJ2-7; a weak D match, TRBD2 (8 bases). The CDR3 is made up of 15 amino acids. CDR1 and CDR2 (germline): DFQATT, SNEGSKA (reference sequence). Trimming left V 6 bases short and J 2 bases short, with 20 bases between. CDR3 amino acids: CSARGAAGATYEQYF. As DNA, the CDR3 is TGCAGTGCCAGGGGGGCAGCGGGAGCAACCTACGAGCAGTACTTC.

Here the CDR3 reads CASRSGAWEETQYF. The CDR3 DNA reads TGTGCCAGCCGGAGCGGGGCTTGGGAAGAGACCCAGTACTTC. The chain is built from TRBV12-3 or TRBV12-4 and TRBJ2-5; TRBD2 aligns across 7 bases. The CDR3 totals 14 residues. The V and J ends lost 8 bases and 3 bases, in that order; junction bases with no gene match: 9.

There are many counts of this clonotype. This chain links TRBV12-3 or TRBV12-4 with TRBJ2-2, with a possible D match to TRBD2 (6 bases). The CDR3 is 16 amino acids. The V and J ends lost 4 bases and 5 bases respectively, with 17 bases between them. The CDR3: CASSSDRRGDTGELFF. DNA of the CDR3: TGTGCCAGCAGTTCGGATCGGCGGGGTGATACCGGGGAGCTGTTTTTT.

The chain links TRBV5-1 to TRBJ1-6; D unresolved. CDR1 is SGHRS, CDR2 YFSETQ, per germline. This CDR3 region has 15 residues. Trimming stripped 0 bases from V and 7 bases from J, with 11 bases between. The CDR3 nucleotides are TGCGCCAGCAGCTTGGATGGGGAAAGGAATTCACCCCTCCACTTT. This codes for CASSLDGERNSPLHF.

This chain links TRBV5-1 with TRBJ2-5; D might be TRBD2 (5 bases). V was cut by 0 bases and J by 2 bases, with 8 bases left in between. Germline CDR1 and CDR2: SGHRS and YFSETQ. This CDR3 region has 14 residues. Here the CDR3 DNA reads TGCGCCAGCAGCTTGGATTCGGGACAAGAGACCCAGTACTTC. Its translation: CASSLDSGQETQYF.

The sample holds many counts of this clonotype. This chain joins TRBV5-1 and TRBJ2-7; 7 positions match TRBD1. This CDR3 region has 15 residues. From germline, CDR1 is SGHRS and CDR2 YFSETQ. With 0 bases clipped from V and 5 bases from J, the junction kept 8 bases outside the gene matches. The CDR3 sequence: CASSLEIRGLNEQYF. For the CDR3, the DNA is TGCGCCAGCAGCTTGGAGATAAGGGGGCTGAACGAGCAGTACTTC. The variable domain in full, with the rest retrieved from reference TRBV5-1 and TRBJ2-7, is KAGVTQTPRYLIKTRGQQVTLSCSPISGHRSVSWYQQTPGQGLQFLFEYFSETQRNKGNFPGRFSGRQFSNSRSEMNVSTLELGDSALYLCASSLEIRGLNEQYFGPGTRLTVT.

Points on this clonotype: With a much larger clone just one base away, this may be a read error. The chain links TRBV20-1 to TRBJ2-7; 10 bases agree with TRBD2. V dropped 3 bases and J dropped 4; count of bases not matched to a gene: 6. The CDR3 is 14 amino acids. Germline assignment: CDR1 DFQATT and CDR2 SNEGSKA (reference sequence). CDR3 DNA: TGCAGTGCTAGTGGACTAGCGGTTGGGTACGAGCAGTACTTC. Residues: CSASGLAVGYEQYF.

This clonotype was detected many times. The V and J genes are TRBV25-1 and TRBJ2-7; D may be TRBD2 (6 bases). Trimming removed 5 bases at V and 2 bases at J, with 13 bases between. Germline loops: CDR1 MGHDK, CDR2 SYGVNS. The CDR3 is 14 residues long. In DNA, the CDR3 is TGTGCCAGCAGTCCCGGCGGGGCTACCTACGAGCAGTACTTC. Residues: CASSPGGATYEQYF.

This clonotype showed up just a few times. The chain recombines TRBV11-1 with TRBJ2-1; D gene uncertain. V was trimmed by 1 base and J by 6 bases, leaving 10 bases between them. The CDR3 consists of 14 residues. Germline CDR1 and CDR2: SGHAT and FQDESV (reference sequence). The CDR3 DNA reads TGTGCCAGCAGCTTAGGGGCAGAAGGCAATGAGCAGTTCTTC. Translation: CASSLGAEGNEQFF. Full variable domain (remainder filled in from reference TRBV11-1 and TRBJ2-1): EAEVAQSPRYKITEKSQAVAFWCDPISGHATLYWYRQILGQGPELLVQFQDESVVDDSQLPKDRFSAERLKGVDSTLKIQPAELGDSAMYLCASSLGAEGNEQFFGPGTRLTVL.

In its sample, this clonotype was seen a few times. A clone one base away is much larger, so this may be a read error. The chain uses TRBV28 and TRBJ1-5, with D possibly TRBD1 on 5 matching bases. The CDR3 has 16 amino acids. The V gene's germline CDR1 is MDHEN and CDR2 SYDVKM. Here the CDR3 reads CTSSSLDNGGNQPQHF. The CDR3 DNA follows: TGTACCAGCAGTTCCCTGGACAATGGGGGCAATCAGCCCCAGCATTTT. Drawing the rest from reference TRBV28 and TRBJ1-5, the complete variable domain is DVKVTQSSRYLVKRTGEKVFLECVQDMDHENMFWYRQDPGLGLRLIYFSYDVKMKEKGDIPEGYSVSREKKERFSLILESASTNQTSMYLCTSSSLDNGGNQPQHFGDGTRLSIL.

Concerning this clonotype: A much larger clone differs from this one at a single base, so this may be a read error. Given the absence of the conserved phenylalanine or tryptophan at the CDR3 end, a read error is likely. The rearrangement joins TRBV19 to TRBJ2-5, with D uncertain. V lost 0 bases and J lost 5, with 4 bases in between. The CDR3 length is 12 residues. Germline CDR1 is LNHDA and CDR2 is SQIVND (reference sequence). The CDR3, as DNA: TGTGCCAGTAGTATAGATCGGGAGACCCAGTACCTC. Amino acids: CASSIDRETQYL.

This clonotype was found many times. Written as DNA, the CDR3 is TGTGCCACCACAAACGGGGTAGGGTCGTATGGCTACACCTTC. Translated: CATTNGVGSYGYTF. J is TRBJ1-2 and V is TRBV28, with D hard to call. This CDR3 has 14 residues. The ends were cut back, 10 bases at V and 5 bases at J, with 20 bases in the middle. From germline, CDR1 is MDHEN and CDR2 SYDVKM.

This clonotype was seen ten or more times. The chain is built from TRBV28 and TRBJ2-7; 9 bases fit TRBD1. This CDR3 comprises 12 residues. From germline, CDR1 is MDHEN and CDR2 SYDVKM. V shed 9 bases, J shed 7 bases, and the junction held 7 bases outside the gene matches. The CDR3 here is CASGTGSWEQYF. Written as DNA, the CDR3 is TGTGCCAGTGGGACAGGGTCTTGGGAGCAGTACTTC.

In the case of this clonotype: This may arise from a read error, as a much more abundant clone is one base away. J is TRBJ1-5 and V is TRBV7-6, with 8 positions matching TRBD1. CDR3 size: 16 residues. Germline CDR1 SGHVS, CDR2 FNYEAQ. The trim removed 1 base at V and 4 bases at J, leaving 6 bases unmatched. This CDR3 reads CASSLGTGRENQPQHF. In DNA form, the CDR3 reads TGTGCCAGCAGCTTAGGGACAGGGAGGGAGAATCAGCCCCAGCATTTT.

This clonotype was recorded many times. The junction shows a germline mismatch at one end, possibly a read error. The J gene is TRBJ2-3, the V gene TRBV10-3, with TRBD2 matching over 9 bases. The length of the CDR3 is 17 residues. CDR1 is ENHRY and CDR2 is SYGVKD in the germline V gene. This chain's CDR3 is CATSGRGEREATDTQYF. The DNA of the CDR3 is TGTGCCACCAGTGGGCGAGGGGAGCGGGAGGCCACAGATACGCAGTATTTT.

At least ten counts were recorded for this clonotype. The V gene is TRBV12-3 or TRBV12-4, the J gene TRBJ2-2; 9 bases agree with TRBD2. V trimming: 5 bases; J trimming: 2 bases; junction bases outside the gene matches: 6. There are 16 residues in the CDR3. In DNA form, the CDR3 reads TGTGCCAGCAGTACCTTAGCGGGAGAAAACACCGGGGAGCTGTTTTTT. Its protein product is CASSTLAGENTGELFF.

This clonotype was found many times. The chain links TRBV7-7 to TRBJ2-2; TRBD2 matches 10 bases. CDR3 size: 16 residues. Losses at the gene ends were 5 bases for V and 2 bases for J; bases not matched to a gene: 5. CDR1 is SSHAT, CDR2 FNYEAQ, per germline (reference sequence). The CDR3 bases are TGTGCCAGCAGCCGGGGACTAGCGAGAAACACCGGGGAGCTGTTTTTT. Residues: CASSRGLARNTGELFF. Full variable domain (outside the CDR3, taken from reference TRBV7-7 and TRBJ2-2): GAGVSQSPRYKVTKRGQDVTLRCDPISSHATLYWYQQALGQGPEFLTYFNYEAQPDKSGLPSDRFSAERPEGSISTLTIQRTEQRDSAMYRCASSRGLARNTGELFFGEGSRLTVL.